These T cell receptor beta chains were read from a single sample in a study of Ad26.COV2.S vaccination and SARS-CoV-2 variants. Repertoires were generated with immunoSEQ multiplex PCR, while TCRdb's copy carries only in-frame clones and drops some. Of about half a million clones listed, 70% to 90% are singletons. This specimen was peripheral blood, taken in a trial of Ad26.COV2.S vaccine versus placebo. Receptors were obtained from a person between 18 and 65 years old who received the Ad26.COV2.S COVID-19 vaccine or a placebo. Each CDR3 is given with its conserved first and last residue. Part of the rows lack a size; the others show once, few, many or a class for expanded clones.

TRBV28	once	TRBJ2-7	CASTSGGAGMNYEQYF
TRBV30	-	TRBJ1-2	CAWLQVGYTF
TRBV6-2/TRBV6-3	-	TRBJ2-1	CASTHSRLASEQFF
TRBV4-3	-	TRBJ2-1	CASSQDVGGAYNEQFF
TRBV4-3	-	TRBJ2-6	CASSQDVVSGANVLTF
TRBV24-1	-	TRBJ2-2	CATSEPHRGVGELFF
TRBV6-2/TRBV6-3	-	TRBJ1-5	CASSYSGVDQPQHF
TRBV9	-	TRBJ2-7	CASSVSGGRVAEQYF
TRBV6-1	once	TRBJ2-7	CASSERGYEQYF
TRBV7-3	-	TRBJ1-6	CASSLFLGGTNSPLHF
TRBV28	-	TRBJ2-7	CASSLWGTYEQYF
TRBV2	-	TRBJ1-5	CASSRTGGRNQPQHF
TRBV3-1/TRBV3-2	once	TRBJ1-2	CASSQVLSGVNDGYTF
TRBV10-1	few	TRBJ1-1	CASSEDSLMNTEAFF
TRBV7-9	-	TRBJ2-3	CASSHSRDTQYF
TRBV3-1/TRBV3-2	-	TRBJ1-1	CASSQQGFGTEAFF
TRBV7-9	-	TRBJ2-7	CASSRTAAQYF
TRBV29-1	-	TRBJ2-7	CSVEGMGLAGAGYEQYF
TRBV18	-	TRBJ1-4	CASSGYTSGTNEKLFF
TRBV15	-	TRBJ1-4	CATSRKDRLNEKLFF
TRBV5-8	once	TRBJ2-6	CASSPPPGFWGRANVLTF
TRBV7-3	-	TRBJ2-2	CASSFTSGSTGELFF
TRBV4-3	-	TRBJ1-3	CASSHLSGRSGNTIYF
TRBV28	-	TRBJ1-3	CASSLPGFPGSGNTIYF
TRBV9	-	TRBJ2-1	CASSVDGGSYNEQFF
TRBV7-9	-	TRBJ1-5	CASSQGGRAQPQHF
TRBV5-5	-	TRBJ1-3	CASTLGGSSGNTIYF
TRBV10-3	few	TRBJ2-2	CAIKGTLFGELFF
TRBV4-3	-	TRBJ2-3	CASSQKRVVAGGQDTQYF
TRBV27	-	TRBJ1-5	CASSLSWSDQPQHF
TRBV23-1	-	TRBJ2-7	CAPVLLGQETYEQYF
TRBV10-3	-	TRBJ1-1	CATTSGWARPSHEAFF
TRBV4-1	-	TRBJ2-5	CASSQSQTPPRTQYF
TRBV29-1	-	TRBJ1-2	CSVGVGGRNGYTF
TRBV19	-	TRBJ1-5	CASSGDRVRYSNQPQHF
TRBV30	-	TRBJ1-3	CAWRGQLSSGNTIYF
TRBV6-5	-	TRBJ2-7	CASSRYDTGYEQYF
TRBV14	-	TRBJ2-5	CASSIIPRKETQYF
TRBV19	-	TRBJ2-2	CASTNRHTGELFF
TRBV29-1	-	TRBJ2-4	CSVAAGTLWSGNIQYF
TRBV6-5	-	TRBJ2-1	CASTTPPGEQFF
TRBV6-5	-	TRBJ2-1	CASSSLAGAHGGEQFF
TRBV7-9	-	TRBJ2-3	CASSLVLGTDTQYF
TRBV11-3	-	TRBJ1-5	CASSLPRDRYSNQPQHF
TRBV6-5	-	TRBJ1-2	CASTEHSGNYGYTF
TRBV29-1	-	TRBJ1-2	CSVYGNYGYTF
TRBV9	-	TRBJ1-1	CASSAAPQEGAFF
TRBV7-2	-	TRBJ1-4	CASSLDAGQGLYEKLFF